These 27 T cell receptor beta chains originate from one sample sequenced in a study of early T cells in non-severe SARS-CoV-2 infection. TCRdb processed the 5' RACE reads anew with MiXCR; each CDR3 protein has one entry. Among 50,000 to 85,000 distinct CDR3 sequences, 9.1% were seen once, and the ten largest hold 3.2%. The sample consisted of whole blood. The receptor set was obtained from an adult who was a healthcare worker with PCR-confirmed SARS-CoV-2 infection or an uninfected control (not recorded which).

A note on this clonotype: This may come from a read error, since a much larger clone is one base off. This chain uses TRBV12-3 or TRBV12-4 with TRBJ2-3; D may be TRBD1 (5 bases). Trimming shortened V by 6 bases and J by 1 base, and 17 bases separated the two germline ends. The CDR3 spans 16 residues. CDR3 DNA: TGTGCCAGCAGCCACCAGGGTCCCGTAGGCACAGATACGCAGTATTTT. Amino acid sequence: CASSHQGPVGTDTQYF.

This chain connects TRBV7-3 to TRBJ1-1; 8 bases line up with TRBD1. Germline loops: CDR1 SGHTA, CDR2 FQGTGA. The J segment lost 4 bases and the V segment lost 2 bases, leaving 0 bases of the junction unmatched. This CDR3 region has 13 residues. The CDR3 sequence: CASSLQGATEAFF. In DNA, the CDR3 is TGTGCCAGCAGCTTACAGGGGGCCACTGAAGCTTTCTTT.

The V gene is TRBV6-5, the J gene TRBJ2-5; the D is unclear. Germline V gene lookup returns CDR1 MNHEY and CDR2 SVGAGI. The germline V and J ends were trimmed by 0 bases and 7 bases, with 15 bases remaining between them. This CDR3 contains 15 residues. CDR3 coding DNA: TGTGCCAGCAGTTACTCGTTCCAGACCCGCGGGACCCAGTACTTC. Amino acid sequence: CASSYSFQTRGTQYF.

This clonotype occurred many times. V usage is TRBV12-3 or TRBV12-4 and J usage is TRBJ1-1, with a weak D call TRBD1 (5 bases). Between the trimmed V and J ends, which lost 7 bases and 0 bases, there was a span of 15 bases. CDR3 size: 15 residues. The CDR3 sequence: CASTPDTGMNTEAFF. CDR3 coding DNA: TGTGCCAGCACCCCGGACACCGGCATGAACACTGAAGCTTTCTTT.

This clonotype was observed a handful of times. The J gene is TRBJ2-7, the V gene TRBV6-2 or TRBV6-3, with 10 bases lining up with TRBD2. V shed 3 bases, J shed 4 bases, and the junction held 6 bases outside the gene matches. Germline V gives CDR1 MNHEY, CDR2 SVGEGT. The CDR3 runs to 15 residues. In DNA, the CDR3 is TGTGCCAGCAGTTATTCTAGCGGGAGCGGGTACGAGCAGTACTTC. Its protein product is CASSYSSGSGYEQYF.

This clonotype was observed at least ten times. DNA for the CDR3: TGTGCCAGTAGTAGACTAGCGGGAGTTGGAACAGATACGCAGTATTTT. Translating it yields CASSRLAGVGTDTQYF. V and J are TRBV19 and TRBJ2-3; 12 nucleotides align to TRBD2. V lost 4 bases, J lost 3 bases, and 5 bases stayed unmatched. The length of the CDR3 is 16 residues. The germline V gene has CDR1 LNHDA and CDR2 SQIVND (reference sequence).

This clonotype turned up a few times. The V call is TRBV28, the J call TRBJ2-7; TRBD2 might be the D (6 bases). The CDR3 has 12 amino acids. Germline assignment: CDR1 MDHEN and CDR2 SYDVKM. The germline V and J ends were trimmed by 6 bases and 5 bases, with 11 bases remaining between them. CDR3 protein: CASRQLAHEQYF. The CDR3, as DNA: TGTGCCAGCAGGCAACTAGCTCACGAGCAGTACTTC.

The V and J genes are TRBV10-3 and TRBJ2-7; tentatively, D is TRBD2 (6 bases). The CDR3 covers 17 residues. The germline gives CDR1 ENHRY, CDR2 SYGVKD. V lost 6 bases and J lost 2, with 23 bases in between. CDR3 in DNA: TGTGCCATCAGCGGAGGCGGGGATGGTTCTTGGACCTACGAGCAGTACTTC. Its translation: CAISGGGDGSWTYEQYF.

This clonotype was detected ten times or more. V and J are TRBV29-1 and TRBJ2-7; 8 bases are shared with TRBD1. Germline assignment: CDR1 SQVTM and CDR2 ANQGSEA. The CDR3 loop spans 12 amino acids. The V gene end was trimmed by 4 bases and the J gene end by 3 bases; junction bases not matched to a gene: 2. For the CDR3, the DNA is TGCAGCGTTGGGACAGGGTACTACGAGCAGTACTTC. Protein: CSVGTGYYEQYF.

The V and J genes are TRBV5-5 and TRBJ2-7; D is perhaps TRBD2 (5 bases). CDR3 length: 15 residues. Trimming left V 7 bases short and J 2 bases short, with 19 bases between. Per germline, CDR1 SGHKS and CDR2 YYEKEE (reference sequence). CDR3: CASGPTGVHAYEQYF. In nucleotides, the CDR3 is TGTGCCAGCGGGCCGACCGGGGTCCATGCCTACGAGCAGTACTTC.

This clonotype was detected ten times or more. The chain has TRBV5-1 and TRBJ2-1, with D unresolved. V was cut by 4 bases and J by 0 bases, with 5 bases left in between. Germline-derived CDR1 and CDR2 are SGHRS and YFSETQ. The CDR3 consists of 13 residues. The CDR3 is CASSPNSYNEQFF. For the CDR3, the DNA is TGCGCCAGCAGCCCAAACTCCTACAATGAGCAGTTCTTC.

Remarks on this clonotype: The junction and the germline gene differ at one end; a read error may be behind it. The chain couples TRBV7-9 to TRBJ2-7; 11 bases agree with TRBD2. The CDR3 is made up of 14 amino acids. Germline CDR1 reads SEHNR; CDR2 reads FQNEAQ (reference sequence). The CDR3 is CASSLGGLAEIQGF. The CDR3 bases are TGTGCCAGCAGCTTAGGGGGACTAGCGGAAATTCAGGGATTC.

This clonotype was observed at least ten times. J is TRBJ1-1 and V is TRBV11-3; D unclear. V was clipped by 0 bases and J by 7 bases, with 12 bases between them. The CDR3 spans 14 residues. Germline V lookup: CDR1 SGHNT, CDR2 YENEEA. The CDR3 region has the DNA TGTGCCAGCAGCTTAGAGGCAGGCACGTATGAAGCTTTCTTT. Protein product: CASSLEAGTYEAFF.

This clonotype was counted many times. This rearrangement joins TRBV7-2 to TRBJ1-1; perhaps TRBD1 as D (6 bases). The length of the CDR3 is 16 residues. Per the germline V gene, CDR1 is SGHTA and CDR2 is FQGNSA. Trimming pared 0 bases from V and 4 bases from J, leaving 15 bases between. For the CDR3, the DNA is TGTGCCAGCAGCTTAGCGGATTGGGGAGGGGGCACTGAAGCTTTCTTT. Its protein product is CASSLADWGGGTEAFF.

The V gene is TRBV12-3 or TRBV12-4, the J gene TRBJ2-2; D gene uncertain. This CDR3 is 16 amino acids long. Trimming removed 6 bases from V and 5 bases from J, with 19 bases in between. In DNA, the CDR3 is TGTGCCAGCAGCCCAGTGTTGGGGTCAAGTACCGGGGAGCTGTTTTTT. It translates to CASSPVLGSSTGELFF.

With respect to this clonotype: The germline gene is not matched at one end of the junction; a read error may be the cause. The rearrangement uses TRBV11-3 and TRBJ1-6; D gene ambiguous. The CDR3 is 13 amino acids. From germline, CDR1 is SGHNT and CDR2 YENEEA. This CDR3 is CASSFSPASPLHF. The CDR3 DNA reads TGTGCCAGCAGCTTTAGTCCGGCATCACCCCTCCATTTT.

The V gene is TRBV4-1, the J gene TRBJ2-6; 10 nucleotides agree with TRBD1. Germline loops: CDR1 MGHRA, CDR2 YSYEKL. V shed 1 base and J 1 base; nucleotides not matched to a gene: 13. CDR3 length: 21 residues. The CDR3 is CASSQGLRRGTGESGANVLTF. The CDR3 coding sequence is TGCGCCAGCAGCCAAGGACTAAGAAGAGGGACAGGGGAGTCTGGGGCCAACGTCCTGACTTTC.

This clonotype showed up just a few times. The V call is TRBV7-3, the J call TRBJ2-6; 11 bases match TRBD1. Looked up from germline, CDR1 is SGHTA and CDR2 is FQGTGA. This CDR3 has 18 amino acids. V trimming: 5 bases; J trimming: 1 base; junction bases outside the gene matches: 7. The CDR3 DNA follows: TGTGCCAGCAGCCCGGGACAGGGGGAGCTGTCTGGGGCCAACGTCCTGACTTTC. Protein: CASSPGQGELSGANVLTF.

Only a few counts were recorded for this clonotype. The chain employs TRBV7-2 and TRBJ2-5; D uncertain. The ends were cut back, 1 base at V and 5 bases at J, with 11 bases in the middle. The CDR3 has 14 residues. Germline V gene sequence: CDR1 SGHTA, CDR2 FQGNSA. The CDR3, as DNA: TGTGCCAGCAGCTTAGATGGTAGTATGGAGACCCAGTACTTC. It yields the protein CASSLDGSMETQYF.

The V gene is TRBV28, the J gene TRBJ2-7; TRBD1 agrees at 7 bases. The CDR3 has 12 residues. Germline assignment: CDR1 MDHEN and CDR2 SYDVKM. Trimming removed 6 bases from V and 4 bases from J; junction bases left unmatched: 3. CDR3 DNA sequence: TGTGCCAGCAGGGGACAGTTTTACGAGCAGTACTTC. It yields the protein CASRGQFYEQYF.

This clonotype came up many times. V is TRBV3-1 and J is TRBJ2-7; D is unclear. The CDR3 length is 14 residues. CDR1 and CDR2 from the germline V gene are LGHDT and YNNKEL (reference sequence). V was shortened by 4 bases and J by 7 bases, with 17 bases between the two germline ends. CDR3 loop: CASSPRKVASEQYF. CDR3 nucleotides: TGTGCCAGCAGCCCGAGGAAGGTAGCTAGTGAGCAGTACTTC.

This sequence joins TRBV29-1 and TRBJ2-4; no reliable D call. CDR1 and CDR2 from the germline V gene are SQVTM and ANQGSEA. With 0 bases removed from V and 1 base from J, the gap between germline ends came to 7 bases. This CDR3 is built from 14 residues. Written as DNA, the CDR3 is TGCAGCGTTGAAGATCGGATCGCCAAAAACATTCAGTACTTC. It specifies CSVEDRIAKNIQYF. Full variable domain (outside the CDR3, taken from reference TRBV29-1 and TRBJ2-4): SAVISQKPSRDICQRGTSLTIQCQVDSQVTMMFWYRQQPGQSLTLIATANQGSEATYESGFVIDKFPISRPNLTFSTLTVSNMSPEDSSIYLCSVEDRIAKNIQYFGAGTRLSVL.

The V and J genes are TRBV20-1 and TRBJ1-1; 10 nucleotides align to TRBD1. This CDR3 contains 13 residues. Trimming took 3 bases from V and 5 from J; bases not matched to a gene: 3. Germline CDR1 reads DFQATT; CDR2 reads SNEGSKA (reference sequence). The CDR3 region is CSASRQGATEAFF. Here the CDR3 DNA reads TGCAGTGCTAGCAGACAGGGGGCTACTGAAGCTTTCTTT.

This clonotype was seen at least ten times. The chain couples TRBV12-3 or TRBV12-4 to TRBJ1-2; 8 positions agree with TRBD1. The ends lost 6 bases at V and 11 bases at J; junction bases unmatched: 11. This CDR3 spans 13 amino acids. As DNA, the CDR3 is TGTGCCAGCAGCCCCGGACAGGGCATTGGGTACACCTTC. Protein sequence: CASSPGQGIGYTF.

This clonotype was detected many times. J is TRBJ2-7 and V is TRBV5-1; perhaps TRBD1 as D (6 bases). Germline CDR1 SGHRS, CDR2 YFSETQ. V lost 2 bases to trimming and J lost 1 base, with 10 bases between them. The CDR3 has 14 residues. The CDR3 DNA follows: TGCGCCAGCAGCTTCGACACAGGGTCCTACGAGCAGTACTTC. Amino acid sequence: CASSFDTGSYEQYF.

Points on this clonotype: A much more abundant neighbour one base away suggests this may be a read error. This chain joins TRBV20-1 and TRBJ2-1, with TRBD1 matching over 7 bases. This CDR3 is built from 15 residues. Trimming removed 7 bases from V and 4 bases from J; junction bases left unmatched: 13. CDR1 is DFQATT and CDR2 is SNEGSKA in the germline V gene (reference sequence). In DNA, the CDR3 is TGCAGTGTTCGGGGACAGCTTCGGGCTTACAATGAGCAGTTCTTC. It yields the protein CSVRGQLRAYNEQFF.

This clonotype was observed at least ten times. This sequence joins TRBV5-1 and TRBJ1-5, with D uncertain. Germline V gives CDR1 SGHRS, CDR2 YFSETQ. V lost 2 bases, J lost 6 bases, and 9 bases lay in between. The length of the CDR3 is 13 residues. This CDR3 reads CASSLRGSQPQHF. CDR3 coding DNA: TGCGCCAGCAGCTTAAGAGGAAGTCAGCCCCAGCATTTT.